The 26 T cell receptor beta chains in this list originate from one sample, sequenced in a study of blood T cell dynamics during melanoma immunotherapy. TCRdb's table, derived via immunoSEQ multiplex PCR, lists solely in-frame clones and lacks some. The profile shows 9,000 to 10,000 clones, roughly 89% of them singletons. The sample's time point: pre-treatment baseline. The input for sequencing was blood, taken from a patient treated with checkpoint blockade. These TCRs come from a human donor with melanoma.

DNA for the CDR3: TGTGCCAGCAGTCACAACCGGGGCTCGTACGAGCAGTACTTC. It translates to CASSHNRGSYEQYF. The genes are TRBV6-6 and TRBJ2-7; D may correspond to TRBD1 or TRBD2 (5 bases each). Trimming removed 5 bases from V and 4 bases from J, with 15 bases in between. This CDR3 has 14 residues. Germline lookup yields CDR1 MNHNY and CDR2 SVGAGI (reference sequence).

This clone was observed once. This sequence joins TRBV29-1 and TRBJ2-2, with D uncertain. CDR3 size: 14 residues. The V gene's germline CDR1 is SQVTM and CDR2 ANQGSEA. Trimming pared 7 bases from V and 1 base from J, leaving 13 bases between. The chain's CDR3 is CSATRRKNTGELFF. The CDR3 DNA is TGCAGCGCAACCCGACGGAAGAACACCGGGGAGCTGTTTTTT.

This sequence joins TRBV5-4 and TRBJ1-1; 8 bases are a match to TRBD1. Germline V lookup: CDR1 SGHNT, CDR2 YYREEE (reference sequence). The J segment lost 0 bases and the V segment lost 5 bases, leaving 12 bases of the junction unmatched. CDR3 length: 17 residues. The CDR3 DNA reads as TGTGCCAGCAGTCCAGGGGGCGGATTATTTTTGAACACTGAAGCTTTCTTT. Its protein product is CASSPGGGLFLNTEAFF.

This clone came up once. The V call is TRBV7-2, the J call TRBJ2-6; no firm D call. Germline V gives CDR1 SGHTA, CDR2 FQGNSA. Trimming pared 3 bases from V and 1 base from J, leaving 1 base between. This CDR3 is built from 13 residues. CDR3 nucleotides: TGTGCCAGCAGCTTTTCTGGGGCCAACGTCCTGACTTTC. Translated: CASSFSGANVLTF. The entire variable domain, with the rest obtained from reference TRBV7-2 and TRBJ2-6, is as follows: GAGVSQSPSNKVTEKGKDVELRCDPISGHTALYWYRQSLGQGLEFLIYFQGNSAPDKSGLPSDRFSAERTGGSVSTLTIQRTQQEDSAVYLCASSFSGANVLTFGAGSRLTVL.

The CDR3 spells CASSATGFVTQYF. The CDR3 DNA follows: TGTGCCAGCAGCGCTACAGGGTTTGTGACCCAGTACTTC. The chain recombines TRBV7-3 with TRBJ2-5; TRBD1 might be the D (6 bases). Germline V CDR1 and CDR2: SGHTA, FQGTGA. V gave up 5 bases and J gave up 7 bases, with 14 bases separating them. CDR3 length equals 13 residues.

V gene TRBV28 combines with J gene TRBJ2-3; D is unclear. CDR1 is MDHEN, CDR2 SYDVKM, per germline. CDR3 length: 11 residues. With 3 bases removed from V and 8 bases from J, the gap between germline ends came to 6 bases. Here the CDR3 reads CASSFVVTQYF. In DNA, the CDR3 is TGTGCCAGCAGTTTTGTAGTTACGCAGTATTTT.

The chain employs TRBV2 and TRBJ1-5, with unresolved D. CDR3 size: 15 residues. Trimming stripped 2 bases from V and 2 bases from J, with 10 bases between. Looked up from germline, CDR1 is SNHLY and CDR2 is FYNNEI. The CDR3 loop is CASSELGIGNQPQHF. DNA of the CDR3: TGTGCCAGCAGTGAACTCGGGATAGGCAATCAGCCCCAGCATTTT. Filled out from reference TRBV2 and TRBJ1-5, the complete variable domain reads EPEVTQTPSHQVTQMGQEVILRCVPISNHLYFYWYRQILGQKVEFLVSFYNNEISEKSEIFDDQFSVERPDGSNFTLKIRSTKLEDSAMYFCASSELGIGNQPQHFGDGTRLSIL.

CDR3 bases: TGCAGCGTCGACCTGGCAGGGCCACAAGAGACCCAGTACTTC. Amino acid sequence: CSVDLAGPQETQYF. The chain carries TRBV29-1 and TRBJ2-5; the D gene is possibly TRBD1 (5 bases). The V end was cut by 6 bases, the J end by 2 bases, with 16 bases between. This CDR3 is built from 14 residues. Per germline, CDR1 SQVTM and CDR2 ANQGSEA. The entire variable domain, with the rest obtained from reference TRBV29-1 and TRBJ2-5, is as follows: SAVISQKPSRDICQRGTSLTIQCQVDSQVTMMFWYRQQPGQSLTLIATANQGSEATYESGFVIDKFPISRPNLTFSTLTVSNMSPEDSSIYLCSVDLAGPQETQYFGPGTRLLVL.

The genes are TRBV19 and TRBJ1-2; tentatively, D is TRBD1 (5 bases). The CDR3 has 15 residues. CDR1 LNHDA and CDR2 SQIVND come from the germline V gene (reference sequence). Trimming removed 6 bases from V and 2 bases from J, with 16 bases in between. DNA for the CDR3: TGTGCCAGTAGCCCCGGGACGGGACCCAACTATGGCTACACCTTC. It translates to CASSPGTGPNYGYTF.

This chain links TRBV7-6 with TRBJ2-3; a possible D gene is TRBD2 (7 bases). The CDR3 covers 16 residues. Trimming stripped 5 bases from V and 8 bases from J, with 23 bases between. Germline CDR1 SGHVS, CDR2 FNYEAQ. The CDR3 sequence: CASSPRGGGGRGTQYF. The DNA for the CDR3 is TGTGCCAGCAGCCCCCGGGGTGGCGGGGGCCGCGGTACGCAGTATTTT.

This chain links TRBV18 with TRBJ2-5; D perhaps matches TRBD1 (6 bases). Trimming left V 3 bases short and J 5 bases short, with 19 bases between. Germline V gene data show CDR1 as KGHSH and CDR2 as LQKENI. This CDR3 has 16 residues. For the CDR3, the DNA is TGTGCCAGCTCACCCAACTCAGGGGACCCAGGGGAGACCCAGTACTTC. It is translated as CASSPNSGDPGETQYF.

This clone was counted only a few times. The chain employs TRBV11-2 and TRBJ1-5, with 7 bases fitting TRBD1. Per the germline V gene, CDR1 is SGHAT and CDR2 is FQNNGV. This CDR3 has 14 amino acids. Trimming cost V 5 bases and J 2 bases; bases outside gene matches: 3. The CDR3 coding sequence is TGTGCCAGCAGCGCCACAGGGGGCAATCAGCCCCAGCATTTT. Encoded protein: CASSATGGNQPQHF.

The chain uses TRBV27 and TRBJ2-7, with D perhaps matching TRBD2 (5 bases). The CDR3 extends over 16 amino acids. V was shortened by 5 bases and J by 0 bases, with 17 bases between the two germline ends. Per the germline V gene, CDR1 is MNHEY and CDR2 is SMNVEV (reference sequence). CDR3 sequence: CASSTVAGALSYEQYF. For the CDR3, the DNA is TGTGCCAGCAGTACCGTGGCGGGCGCACTCTCCTACGAGCAGTACTTC.

The rearrangement uses TRBV29-1 and TRBJ2-3; the D is unclear. CDR1 SQVTM and CDR2 ANQGSEA come from the germline V gene. The V and J ends lost 2 bases and 2 bases respectively, with 8 bases between them. The CDR3 is 13 amino acids. The CDR3 coding sequence is TGCAGCGTTGAATTGCCCGACACAGATACGCAGTATTTT. Protein: CSVELPDTDTQYF.

The table lists this clone with a few counts. The rearrangement uses TRBV27 and TRBJ2-7; perhaps TRBD2 as D (5 bases). In germline, CDR1 is MNHEY, CDR2 SMNVEV (reference sequence). With 8 bases removed from V and 3 bases from J, the gap between germline ends came to 14 bases. This CDR3 is 13 amino acids long. In DNA form, the CDR3 reads TGTGCCAGCTCCATTCAAGCGGACTACGAGCAGTACTTC. Translated: CASSIQADYEQYF.

This rearrangement joins TRBV6-5 to TRBJ2-5, with D perhaps being TRBD1 or TRBD2 (5 bases each). The CDR3 spans 15 residues. CDR1 and CDR2 from the germline V gene are MNHEY and SVGAGI. V shed 6 bases and J shed 11 bases, with 25 bases lying between them. CDR3 coding DNA: TGTGCCAGCAGGGCCCCGGGACGCCAAATGGCGGAGCAGTACTTC. Its protein is CASRAPGRQMAEQYF.

This chain joins TRBV5-3 and TRBJ1-6; D is undetermined. TRBV5-3 is noted as an ORF with a role that remains uncertain. This CDR3 spans 16 amino acids. V dropped 0 bases and J dropped 0 bases, with 7 bases sitting between them. The CDR3 loop reads CARSLGSGSYNSPLHF. In DNA form, the CDR3 reads TGTGCCAGAAGCTTGGGTTCGGGCTCCTATAATTCACCCCTCCACTTT.

The J gene is TRBJ1-2, the V gene TRBV7-2; D is unresolved. Germline-derived CDR1 and CDR2 are SGHTA and FQGNSA. There are 16 residues in the CDR3. The ends were cut back, 5 bases at V and 3 bases at J, with 19 bases in the middle. CDR3 amino acids: CASSRPTDTAHYGYTF. DNA of the CDR3: TGTGCCAGCAGCCGCCCAACAGACACAGCCCACTATGGCTACACCTTC. Combining the CDR3 with reference TRBV7-2 and TRBJ1-2 gives the whole variable domain GAGVSQSPSNKVTEKGKDVELRCDPISGHTALYWYRQSLGQGLEFLIYFQGNSAPDKSGLPSDRFSAERTGGSVSTLTIQRTQQEDSAVYLCASSRPTDTAHYGYTFGSGTRLTVV.

The J gene is TRBJ2-7, the V gene TRBV28; tentative D call: TRBD2 (6 bases). V was shortened by 10 bases and J by 0 bases, with 16 bases between the two germline ends. The CDR3 contains 14 residues. Germline lookup yields CDR1 MDHEN and CDR2 SYDVKM. The CDR3 coding sequence is TGTGCCATCACCGGAGGGATCAGCTCCTACGAGCAGTACTTC. The encoded protein is CAITGGISSYEQYF.

This clone was found once. CDR3: CASSLWGNREDGYTF. DNA of the CDR3: TGTGCCAGCAGTTTATGGGGTAACAGGGAGGATGGCTACACCTTC. This chain uses TRBV27 with TRBJ1-2, with TRBD1 as a possible D gene (6 bases). The germline CDR1 and CDR2 sequences are MNHEY and SMNVEV (reference sequence). The CDR3 contains 15 residues. V was clipped by 1 base and J by 6 bases, with 15 bases between them.

CDR3 loop: CASRPPGQETQYF. Here the CDR3 DNA reads TGTGCCAGCAGACCGCCTGGGCAAGAGACCCAGTACTTC. The V gene is TRBV7-2, the J gene TRBJ2-5; D unclear. Germline V lookup: CDR1 SGHTA, CDR2 FQGNSA. CDR3 length: 13 amino acids. Trimming removed 6 bases at V and 2 bases at J, with 10 bases between.

The rearrangement links TRBV2 to TRBJ2-7; no reliable D call. Trimming stripped 5 bases from V and 2 bases from J, with 1 base between. CDR1 is SNHLY, CDR2 FYNNEI, per germline. CDR3 length: 10 residues. The CDR3 DNA reads as TGTGCCAGCAGTCCCTACGAGCAGTACTTC. It specifies CASSPYEQYF.

The chain has TRBV5-1 and TRBJ1-1, with a possible D match to TRBD1 (5 bases). The germline V and J ends were trimmed by 4 bases and 6 bases, with 13 bases remaining between them. Germline values: CDR1 SGHRS, CDR2 YFSETQ. There are 13 residues in the CDR3. In DNA, the CDR3 is TGCGCCAGCAGCATAGGGGTTCGGGCTGAAGCTTTCTTT. Amino acids: CASSIGVRAEAFF.

This clone was picked up a small number of times. CDR3 DNA: TGTGCCAGCAGCCCAACGGGGGTCTCCGAGCAGTACTTC. Residues: CASSPTGVSEQYF. V and J are TRBV7-9 and TRBJ2-7; possibly TRBD2 for D (6 bases). V was pared by 5 bases and J by 6 bases, with 14 bases between. This CDR3 comprises 13 residues. CDR1 SEHNR and CDR2 FQNEAQ come from the germline V gene (reference sequence).

The genes are TRBV10-3 and TRBJ1-2; D is unresolved. The CDR3 totals 13 residues. V shed 5 bases and J shed 8 bases, with 15 bases lying between them. Germline CDR1 reads ENHRY; CDR2 reads SYGVKD. CDR3 coding DNA: TGTGCCATCAGTCCGGGAGATAGGGTCGGCTACACCTTC. This codes for CAISPGDRVGYTF.

The gene calls are TRBV7-2 and TRBJ2-3, with 15 bases matching TRBD2. Germline V gene data show CDR1 as SGHTA and CDR2 as FQGNSA. This CDR3 has 17 amino acids. V lost 2 bases, J lost 6 bases, and 6 bases stayed unmatched. CDR3 loop: CASSLLGLAGGGDTQYF. The CDR3 nucleotides are TGTGCCAGCAGCTTATTGGGACTAGCGGGGGGCGGGGATACGCAGTATTTT.